This entry lists 23 T cell receptor beta chains sequenced from one sample in a study of spatial heterogeneity in lung cancer. Study results and limitations: Within tumors, counts of expanded alpha and beta TCRs tracked tumor mutation counts.

These receptors are not linked to any known antigen. From the 5' RACE reads, TCRdb called clonotypes with MiXCR, one entry per CDR3 protein. The sample shows more than 9,000 distinct CDR3 sequences, about 6.5% of them seen only once. Time point described: sample taken at primary tumor resection. The sample here was lung tumor tissue, taken at surgery. These receptors all come from a male donor with early-stage non-small cell lung cancer.

By share of the sample, this clonotype is medium-sized (0.01 to 0.1%). In a library made to pick up alpha chains, this beta chain is a stray read with a size that means little. This chain connects TRBV12-5 to TRBJ1-2, with D unresolved. V was clipped by 3 bases and J by 1 base, with 6 bases between them. Germline V CDR1 and CDR2: LGHNT, FRNRAP. The CDR3 is made up of 13 amino acids. CDR3 sequence: CASGLVYNYGYTF. CDR3 DNA: TGTGCTAGTGGTTTAGTCTATAACTATGGCTACACCTTC.

This clonotype was observed many times. For a library built for alpha chains, this beta chain is a stray read; little rests on its size. The chain carries TRBV7-2 and TRBJ2-5; 14 bases map to TRBD2. Germline CDR1 SGHTA, CDR2 FQGNSA. After removal of 1 base from V and 6 bases from J, the junction contained 13 bases not matched to a gene. The CDR3 is 19 amino acids. CDR3 sequence (DNA): TGTGCCAGCAGCTTAGATTGGGGCCCATGGACTAGCGGGGGGAAGACCCAGTACTTC. It translates to CASSLDWGPWTSGGKTQYF.

This clonotype was recorded many times. As an off-target read in a library built for alpha chains, this beta chain has a frequency of little significance. The gene calls are TRBV20-1 and TRBJ2-5; D gene ambiguous. The CDR3 spans 13 residues. The V end lost 4 bases, the J end lost 2 bases, and 11 bases lay between the germline ends. Per germline, CDR1 DFQATT and CDR2 SNEGSKA (reference sequence). CDR3 sequence reads: CSAKDGNQETQYF. The CDR3, as DNA: TGCAGTGCTAAGGACGGAAATCAAGAGACCCAGTACTTC.

By frequency in the sample, this clonotype is medium-sized (0.01 to 0.1%). This beta chain came through as a stray read in a library set up for alpha chains, and its size says little. The V gene is TRBV27, the J gene TRBJ1-4; 9 bases line up with TRBD1. The CDR3 has 16 amino acids. The germline V gene encodes CDR1 MNHEY and CDR2 SMNVEV (reference sequence). V shed 5 bases and J 6 bases; nucleotides not matched to a gene: 10. The CDR3 is CASSLVWGQGDEKLFF. In DNA form, the CDR3 reads TGTGCCAGCAGTCTCGTTTGGGGACAGGGAGATGAAAAACTGTTTTTT. Drawing the rest from reference TRBV27 and TRBJ1-4, the complete variable domain is EAQVTQNPRYLITVTGKKLTVTCSQNMNHEYMSWYRQDPGLGLRQIYYSMNVEVTDKGDVPEGYKVSRKEKRNFPLILESPSPNQTSLYFCASSLVWGQGDEKLFFGSGTQLSVL.

In its sample, this clonotype was seen many times. This beta chain is an off-target read within a library intended for alpha chains, so its frequency means little. The V gene is TRBV28, the J gene TRBJ1-4, with 7 bases that match TRBD1. CDR3 length: 15 residues. Trimming removed 6 bases from V and 2 bases from J; junction bases left unmatched: 6. Germline CDR1 reads MDHEN; CDR2 reads SYDVKM. The CDR3 DNA reads as TGTGCCAGCAGACCGTTACAGGGGACTAATGAAAAACTGTTTTTT. This gives the protein CASRPLQGTNEKLFF. The full variable domain, with the rest looked up from reference TRBV28 and TRBJ1-4, is DVKVTQSSRYLVKRTGEKVFLECVQDMDHENMFWYRQDPGLGLRLIYFSYDVKMKEKGDIPEGYSVSREKKERFSLILESASTNQTSMYLCASRPLQGTNEKLFFGSGTQLSVL.

This clonotype was recorded at least ten times. This beta chain represents an off-target read in a library built for alpha chains; its size is of limited meaning. The V call is TRBV10-1, the J call TRBJ2-2; tentatively, D is TRBD1 or TRBD2 (6 bases each). The V and J ends lost 6 bases and 3 bases respectively, with 11 bases between them. From germline, CDR1 is WNHNN and CDR2 SYGVQD (reference sequence). The CDR3 contains 14 residues. The CDR3 loop is CASSLRGDTGELFF. CDR3 DNA: TGCGCCAGCAGCCTTAGGGGGGACACCGGGGAGCTGTTTTTT.

As to this clonotype: Since the library was made to target alpha chains, this beta chain is a stray read and its abundance is not meaningful. The rearrangement uses TRBV5-4 and TRBJ2-2; the D is unclear. Deletions cut 0 bases from V and 6 bases from J, with 6 bases between. This CDR3 is 13 amino acids long. The germline CDR1 and CDR2 sequences are SGHNT and YYREEE (reference sequence). The CDR3: CASSLVLSGELFF. The CDR3 nucleotides read TGTGCCAGCAGCTTGGTTCTGTCCGGGGAGCTGTTTTTT.

At least ten counts were recorded for this clonotype. As an off-target read in a library built for alpha chains, this beta chain has a frequency of little significance. The DNA for the CDR3 is TGTGCCAGCAGGAGACAGGCGAACACCGGGGAGCTGTTTTTT. It is translated as CASRRQANTGELFF. The V and J genes are TRBV6-5 and TRBJ2-2; D perhaps matches TRBD1 (6 bases). The CDR3 is 14 amino acids. Trimming pared 6 bases from V and 0 bases from J, leaving 8 bases between. The germline V gene encodes CDR1 MNHEY and CDR2 SVGAGI.

This clonotype was picked up many times. With the library built for alpha chains, this beta chain is off target and its frequency is not meaningful. The rearrangement joins TRBV6-4 to TRBJ2-1; 7 nucleotides align to TRBD1. Germline loops: CDR1 MRHNA, CDR2 SNTAGT. Trimming took 5 bases from V and 10 from J; bases not matched to a gene: 8. The length of the CDR3 is 13 residues. In DNA form, the CDR3 reads TGTGCCAGCAGTTTGGGACAGCATGGGGAGCAGTTCTTC. This codes for CASSLGQHGEQFF.

This clonotype was seen repeatedly, ten times or more. This beta chain came through as a stray read in a library set up for alpha chains, and its size says little. The genes are TRBV7-6 and TRBJ2-7; D ambiguous. Germline loops: CDR1 SGHVS, CDR2 FNYEAQ. The CDR3 spans 13 residues. Trimming shortened V by 5 bases and J by 3 bases, and 11 bases separated the two germline ends. The CDR3 here is CASSDPESYEQYF. In DNA form, the CDR3 reads TGTGCCAGCAGCGATCCGGAAAGCTACGAGCAGTACTTC.

In its sample, this clonotype was seen many times. Because the library targeted alpha chains, this beta chain is an off-target read whose size means little. The chain is built from TRBV3-1 and TRBJ2-2; D is possibly TRBD2 (5 bases). Trimming stripped 3 bases from V and 4 bases from J, with 21 bases between. The CDR3 runs to 18 residues. Germline loops: CDR1 LGHDT, CDR2 YNNKEL (reference sequence). The CDR3 loop is CASSQGAMVARVTGELFF. CDR3 DNA: TGTGCCAGCAGCCAGGGCGCCATGGTAGCGAGGGTCACCGGGGAGCTGTTTTTT.

The table lists this clonotype with many counts. This beta chain is a stray sequence in a library constructed for alpha chains; its clone size is not meaningful. This chain joins TRBV5-5 and TRBJ1-1; no reliable D call. Germline assignment: CDR1 SGHKS and CDR2 YYEKEE (reference sequence). Trimming pared 1 base from V and 6 bases from J, leaving 16 bases between. CDR3 size: 15 residues. The CDR3 DNA is TGTGCCAGCAGCTTGTCGTCTGGGCATGGGGCTGAAGCTTTCTTT. This translates into CASSLSSGHGAEAFF.

This clonotype was recorded many times. In a library made to pick up alpha chains, this beta chain is a stray read with a size that means little. The chain joins TRBV10-3 to TRBJ2-5; no firm D call. This CDR3 is built from 12 residues. The V end was cut by 0 bases, the J end by 4 bases, with 3 bases between. From germline, CDR1 is ENHRY and CDR2 SYGVKD. In DNA form, the CDR3 reads TGTGCCATCAGTGAGTCTCGAGAGACCCAGTACTTC. Residues: CAISESRETQYF.

This clonotype was detected ten times or more. In a library made to pick up alpha chains, this beta chain is a stray read with a size that means little. The chain joins TRBV3-1 to TRBJ1-1, with TRBD1 as a possible D gene (5 bases). Deletions cut 9 bases from V and 5 bases from J, with 10 bases between. The length of the CDR3 is 11 residues. Germline V gene lookup returns CDR1 LGHDT and CDR2 YNNKEL (reference sequence). CDR3 residues: CASRGATEAFF. CDR3 coding DNA: TGTGCCAGTCGTGGGGCTACTGAAGCTTTCTTT.

This clonotype occurred many times. Little can be read into the size of this beta chain, an off-target read in a library designed for alpha chains. V and J are TRBV20-1 and TRBJ1-2, with D unclear. The CDR3 contains 13 residues. Trimming removed 2 bases from V and 0 bases from J, with 7 bases in between. The germline gives CDR1 DFQATT, CDR2 SNEGSKA (reference sequence). The CDR3 loop reads CSARTESNYGYTF. The CDR3 nucleotides are TGCAGTGCTAGAACAGAGTCTAACTATGGCTACACCTTC.

This clonotype is medium-sized (0.01 to 0.1%) by share. As an off-target read in a library built for alpha chains, this beta chain has a frequency of little significance. The V call is TRBV6-6, the J call TRBJ1-1; D might be TRBD1 (5 bases). This CDR3 spans 15 amino acids. Germline-derived CDR1 and CDR2 are MNHNY and SVGAGI (reference sequence). V dropped 6 bases and J dropped 1 base, with 15 bases sitting between them. The CDR3 nucleotides read TGTGCCAGCAGCCCTGGGGGGAGGGAGAACACTGAAGCTTTCTTT. Translated, it gives CASSPGGRENTEAFF.

This clonotype was picked up many times. This beta chain is a stray read from a library made for alpha chains; its abundance is not meaningful. This CDR3 is CSATRDSGTRETQYF. CDR3 in DNA: TGCAGTGCCACGAGGGATAGCGGGACAAGGGAGACCCAGTACTTC. The rearrangement links TRBV20-1 to TRBJ2-5; 8 positions agree with TRBD2. CDR3 length: 15 residues. The V gene end was trimmed by 6 bases and the J gene end by 5 bases; junction bases not matched to a gene: 14. Germline CDR1 and CDR2: DFQATT and SNEGSKA (reference sequence).

In this sample, this clonotype turned up many times. The size of this beta chain means little, since it is a stray read in a library made for alpha chains. The chain joins TRBV7-2 to TRBJ2-3; 7 positions match TRBD2. The CDR3 is 17 residues long. J gave up 4 bases and V 4 bases, and 14 bases lay outside the gene matches. Germline CDR1 is SGHTA and CDR2 is FQGNSA. CDR3 DNA: TGTGCCAGCAGCTCCCGGACTAGTATCTCTGTCCCAGATACGCAGTATTTT. This sequence encodes CASSSRTSISVPDTQYF.

This clonotype is deemed medium-sized (0.01 to 0.1%). Since it is a stray read in a library aimed at alpha chains, this beta chain has a size that is not meaningful. The V call is TRBV21-1, the J call TRBJ2-4; the table gives TRBD1 as D, unverified against the DNA. TRBV21-1 has pseudogene status. This CDR3 has 16 amino acids. The CDR3, as DNA: TGTGCCAGCAGCAAAACAGGAAGCGTTTCCAAAAACATTCAGTACTTC. As protein: CASSKTGSVSKNIQYF.

As regards this clonotype: Within a library made for alpha chains, this beta chain is off target, and its count is uninformative. The chain has TRBV5-1 and TRBJ1-5, with D unresolved. The CDR3 spans 15 residues. Trimming left V 1 base short and J 5 bases short, with 13 bases between. CDR1 SGHRS and CDR2 YFSETQ come from the germline V gene. CDR3 sequence: CASSLLNTQDQPQHF. In DNA, the CDR3 is TGCGCCAGCAGCTTGCTTAACACCCAGGATCAGCCCCAGCATTTT.

This clonotype is a singleton in its sample. With the library built for alpha chains, this beta chain is off target and its frequency is not meaningful. This chain joins TRBV2 and TRBJ1-4; D perhaps matches TRBD1 (6 bases). The CDR3 extends over 15 amino acids. CDR1 is SNHLY and CDR2 is FYNNEI in the germline V gene. V lost 6 bases, J lost 0 bases, and 11 bases lay in between. CDR3 sequence reads: CASRRTVATNEKLFF. The CDR3 nucleotides are TGTGCCAGCAGGAGGACAGTCGCAACTAATGAAAAACTGTTTTTT.

In its sample, this clonotype was seen many times. Since the library was made to target alpha chains, this beta chain is a stray read and its abundance is not meaningful. This sequence joins TRBV11-1 and TRBJ2-7, with D tentatively TRBD1 (6 bases). The V gene lost 3 bases and the J gene lost 3 bases, with 12 bases spanning the gap. The CDR3 runs 14 residues. Per germline, CDR1 SGHAT and CDR2 FQDESV (reference sequence). In DNA form, the CDR3 reads TGTGCCAGCAGCTTGGAGGACAGTAACTACGAGCAGTACTTC. Translation gives CASSLEDSNYEQYF.

This clonotype has ten or more counts. With the library built for alpha chains, this beta chain is off target and its frequency is not meaningful. V gene TRBV5-6 combines with J gene TRBJ2-1; 13 bases align to TRBD2. Germline assignment: CDR1 SGHDT and CDR2 YYEEEE. The CDR3 spans 15 residues. Losses at the gene ends were 0 bases for V and 10 bases for J; bases not matched to a gene: 4. The CDR3 DNA sequence: TGTGCCAGCAGCTTGGCCGGACTAGCGGGAGAGGAGCAGTTCTTC. Residues: CASSLAGLAGEEQFF.